A single sample gave rise to the 4 T cell receptor beta chains below, sequenced in a study of follicular helper T cells after annual influenza vaccination. Clones were sequenced by immunoSEQ multiplex PCR, and TCRdb holds only the in-frame ones, with some missing. The sample lists approximately 11,000 clones; roughly 80% were seen once. Material: CXCR5- memory CD4+ T cells sorted from blood, obtained 6 weeks after influenza vaccination. The source of these receptors is an adult who received the influenza vaccine.

V and J are TRBV7-8 and TRBJ2-7; D gene uncertain. Trimming took 4 bases from V and 2 from J, leaving 15 bases between them. This CDR3 comprises 15 residues. Germline V CDR1 and CDR2: SGHVS, FQNEAQ. CDR3 region: CASSSREGNTYEQYF. The CDR3 coding sequence is TGTGCCAGCAGCTCCCGTGAAGGTAATACCTACGAGCAGTACTTC. The full variable domain, rest sourced from reference TRBV7-8 and TRBJ2-7, is GAGVSQSPRYKVAKRGQDVALRCDPISGHVSLFWYQQALGQGPEFLTYFQNEAQLDKSGLPSDRFFAERPEGSVSTLKIQRTQQEDSAVYLCASSSREGNTYEQYFGPGTRLTVT.

The sample holds a few counts of this clone. The rearrangement uses TRBV7-2 and TRBJ1-2, with a weak D call TRBD1 (5 bases). Germline V lookup: CDR1 SGHTA, CDR2 FQGNSA. Trimming cost V 5 bases and J 8 bases, with 12 bases left between them. The CDR3 length is 12 residues. This CDR3 reads CASSTGPLGYTF. Here the CDR3 DNA reads TGTGCCAGCAGCACGGGACCCTTGGGCTACACCTTC.

The chain uses TRBV6-1 and TRBJ1-2; D ambiguous. CDR1 is MNHNS and CDR2 is SASEGT in the germline V gene. The CDR3 loop spans 13 amino acids. Trimming removed 6 bases from V and 2 bases from J, with 10 bases in between. The CDR3 reads CASRNAGNYGYTF. For the CDR3, the DNA is TGTGCCAGCAGAAATGCGGGGAACTATGGCTACACCTTC.

Of note for this clone: The junction shows a germline mismatch at one end, possibly a read error. The CDR3 reads CARSLDSQQGAVNWTNEKLFF. The CDR3 region has the DNA TGTGCCAGAAGTTTGGACTCCCAACAAGGGGCGGTCAATTGGACTAATGAAAAACTGTTTTTT. V usage is TRBV5-3 and J usage is TRBJ1-4; D is perhaps TRBD1 (5 bases). TRBV5-3 is recorded as an ORF, its role being uncertain. The CDR3 runs to 21 residues.